These 12 T cell receptor beta chains share one sample of origin, sequenced in a study of blood T cell repertoires in COVID-19. Produced via immunoSEQ multiplex PCR; TCRdb's table is partial and in-frame only. In the table there are 160,000 or so clones, 79% of which are singletons. Sequencing was done on a sample of peripheral blood. These TCRs come from a woman aged 60 to 75 with COVID-19, enrolled during active disease.

The DNA of the CDR3 is TGTGCCAGCAGTTCTTCCCAGGGGGCCTCCTACGAGCAGTACTTC. It codes for CASSSSQGASYEQYF. V and J are TRBV28 and TRBJ2-7; 8 bases agree with TRBD1. Looked up from germline, CDR1 is MDHEN and CDR2 is SYDVKM. Trimming removed 4 bases from V and 0 bases from J; junction bases left unmatched: 5. The CDR3 covers 15 residues.

The chain links TRBV5-1 to TRBJ2-7; D is ambiguous. In germline, CDR1 is SGHRS, CDR2 YFSETQ. This CDR3 spans 13 amino acids. Deletions cut 4 bases from V and 7 bases from J, with 15 bases between. The CDR3, as DNA: TGCGCCAGCAGCACCCGTGGAGATGGAGAGCAGTACGTC. It is translated as CASSTRGDGEQYV.

The genes are TRBV5-1 and TRBJ2-2, with 10 bases aligning to TRBD2. The germline CDR1 and CDR2 sequences are SGHRS and YFSETQ. The CDR3 has 17 residues. V gave up 0 bases and J gave up 5 bases; unmatched junction bases: 7. CDR3 DNA: TGCGCCAGCAGCTTGGCGGCTAGCGGGAGAGGGACCGGGGAGCTGTTTTTT. It translates to CASSLAASGRGTGELFF.

The chain employs TRBV4-3 and TRBJ1-4, with D tentatively TRBD1 (5 bases). CDR3 size: 14 residues. Germline CDR1 LGHNA, CDR2 YSLEER. V lost 1 base and J 10 bases, leaving 13 bases between the germline ends. The CDR3 sequence: CASSQGPITGKLFF. The CDR3 nucleotides read TGCGCCAGCAGCCAAGGGCCCATTACAGGAAAACTGTTTTTT.

The CDR3, as DNA: TGTGCCAGCAGTGGTGGACAGTCTATTTATCAGCCCCAGCATTTT. It is translated as CASSGGQSIYQPQHF. V and J are TRBV2 and TRBJ1-5, with a possible D match to TRBD1 (6 bases). This CDR3 spans 15 amino acids. Trimming took 4 bases from V and 5 from J, leaving 15 bases between them. CDR1 and CDR2 from the germline V gene are SNHLY and FYNNEI.

This chain joins TRBV6-5 and TRBJ1-4, with D perhaps matching TRBD1 (6 bases). Germline CDR1 is MNHEY and CDR2 is SVGAGI. Trimming shortened V by 8 bases and J by 7 bases, and 17 bases separated the two germline ends. The CDR3 has 14 residues. The CDR3 region is CASGTGTRGEKLFF. Written as DNA, the CDR3 is TGTGCCAGCGGGACCGGGACAAGGGGTGAAAAACTGTTTTTT.

The gene calls are TRBV7-9 and TRBJ1-4; unclear D gene. This CDR3 has 16 amino acids. Germline CDR1 and CDR2: SEHNR and FQNEAQ (reference sequence). The ends were cut back, 4 bases at V and 4 bases at J, with 16 bases in the middle. The CDR3 region is CASSSTGVPLNEKLFF. CDR3 nucleotide sequence: TGTGCCAGCAGCTCCACCGGGGTCCCCCTTAATGAAAAACTGTTTTTT.

The V gene is TRBV15, the J gene TRBJ2-6; maybe TRBD1 (6 bases). The CDR3 extends over 16 amino acids. CDR1 LNHNV and CDR2 YYDKDF come from the germline V gene (reference sequence). With 5 bases removed from V and 5 bases from J, the gap between germline ends came to 16 bases. The CDR3 loop reads CATSGPRGARANVLTF. In DNA form, the CDR3 reads TGTGCCACCAGCGGTCCCAGGGGCGCGAGGGCCAACGTCCTGACTTTC.

The chain carries TRBV19 and TRBJ1-2; D ambiguous. This CDR3 comprises 16 residues. V was cut by 3 bases and J by 7 bases, with 21 bases left in between. Germline CDR1 reads LNHDA; CDR2 reads SQIVND (reference sequence). For the CDR3, the DNA is TGTGCCAGTAGTATCTTAAAGTCGAGCGGGTCGACTGGCTACACCTTC. Translating gives CASSILKSSGSTGYTF.

V is TRBV25-1 and J is TRBJ2-5, with TRBD2 matching 8 bases. V lost 5 bases to trimming and J lost 2 bases; unmatched junction nucleotides: 4. The CDR3 extends over 14 amino acids. Germline CDR1 is MGHDK and CDR2 is SYGVNS. The CDR3 region has the DNA TGTGCCAGCAGTCGTAGCGGGATACAAGAGACCCAGTACTTC. Amino acids: CASSRSGIQETQYF.

The count of this clone is one. The chain carries TRBV11-2 and TRBJ2-7; D gene uncertain. The V end lost 5 bases, the J end lost 0 bases, and 11 bases lay between the germline ends. Germline CDR1 SGHAT, CDR2 FQNNGV. The CDR3 runs to 14 residues. The CDR3 here is CASSQQLFSYEQYF. The CDR3 nucleotides are TGTGCCAGCAGCCAACAGCTCTTCTCCTACGAGCAGTACTTC.

This chain connects TRBV6-7 to TRBJ2-7; tentatively, D is TRBD2 (6 bases). TRBV6-7 belongs to the ORF category, with a function that is uncertain. The CDR3 runs to 13 residues. Between the trimmed V and J ends, which lost 7 bases and 3 bases, there was a span of 13 bases. CDR3 protein: CASKEGRVYEQYV. DNA for the CDR3: TGTGCCAGCAAGGAGGGAAGGGTCTACGAGCAGTACGTC.